These 21 T cell receptor beta chains were sequenced from one sample in a study of shared clonotypes between healthy human individuals. TCRdb's copy holds only in-frame clones and misses some; the assay was immunoSEQ multiplex PCR. This repertoire shows hundreds of thousands of clones, 80% to 95% found once; its top ten account for less than 25%. Naive CD8 populations comprised CD45RO-negative cells positively selected for CCR7, excluding terminally differentiated effector memory CD45RA+ cells. The sequenced material came from naive CD8+ T cells sorted from blood. The receptors were sampled from a man under 40 in good health.

This clone came up once. J is TRBJ2-1 and V is TRBV7-6; D not certain. This CDR3 spans 16 amino acids. Germline V lookup: CDR1 SGHVS, CDR2 FNYEAQ. With 0 bases removed from V and 4 bases from J, the gap between germline ends came to 13 bases. This chain's CDR3 is CASSLAPLVRYNEQFF. For the CDR3, the DNA is TGTGCCAGCAGCTTAGCTCCGCTAGTAAGGTACAATGAGCAGTTCTTC.

The J gene is TRBJ2-7, the V gene TRBV19; possibly TRBD2 for D (5 bases). The CDR3 extends over 14 amino acids. The germline gives CDR1 LNHDA, CDR2 SQIVND (reference sequence). V was trimmed by 6 bases and J by 2 bases, leaving 14 bases between them. The CDR3 nucleotides read TGTGCCAGTAGCTTTCGGACTTGGACCTACGAGCAGTACTTC. This codes for CASSFRTWTYEQYF.

The table lists this clone with a count of one. The sample has other DNA sequences that encode this CDR3 too. V usage is TRBV4-3 and J usage is TRBJ2-7; D is ambiguous. Between the trimmed V and J ends, which lost 3 bases and 2 bases, there was a span of 11 bases. CDR1 is LGHNA, CDR2 YSLEER, per germline. CDR3 length: 14 amino acids. The CDR3 sequence: CASSQALGTYEQYF. CDR3 bases: TGCGCCAGCAGCCAGGCCCTTGGGACCTACGAGCAGTACTTC.

The CDR3 is CASSLAGERGEQYF. The CDR3 nucleotides read TGTGCCAGCAGCTTAGCAGGGGAGAGAGGCGAGCAGTACTTC. The V call is TRBV11-2, the J call TRBJ2-7; D possibly corresponds to TRBD1 (6 bases). The CDR3 has 14 residues. CDR1 and CDR2 (germline): SGHAT, FQNNGV. V lost 1 base to trimming and J lost 6 bases, with 13 bases between them. The full variable domain, in which reference TRBV11-2 and TRBJ2-7 provide the parts outside the CDR3, is EAGVAQSPRYKIIEKRQSVAFWCNPISGHATLYWYQQILGQGPKLLIQFQNNGVVDDSQLPKDRFSAERLKGVDSTLKIQPAKLEDSAVYLCASSLAGERGEQYFGPGTRLTVT.

The chain couples TRBV19 to TRBJ2-2; 7 nucleotides align to TRBD2. Germline assignment: CDR1 LNHDA and CDR2 SQIVND (reference sequence). Trimming cost V 4 bases and J 4 bases; bases outside gene matches: 3. This CDR3 region has 14 residues. For the CDR3, the DNA is TGTGCCAGTAGTAAGGGACTAACCACCGGGGAGCTGTTTTTT. Translation: CASSKGLTTGELFF.

This chain joins TRBV7-6 and TRBJ1-2; 8 bases agree with TRBD1. Trimming cost V 2 bases and J 2 bases; bases outside gene matches: 4. In germline, CDR1 is SGHVS, CDR2 FNYEAQ. There are 15 residues in the CDR3. The CDR3 here is CASSLSGGPNYGYTF. For the CDR3, the DNA is TGTGCCAGCAGCTTATCAGGGGGCCCAAACTATGGCTACACCTTC. The complete variable domain, with remaining parts taken from reference TRBV7-6 and TRBJ1-2, reads GAGVSQSPRYKVTKRGQDVALRCDPISGHVSLYWYRQALGQGPEFLTYFNYEAQQDKSGLPNDRFSAERPEGSISTLTIQRTEQRDSAMYRCASSLSGGPNYGYTFGSGTRLTVV.

This sequence joins TRBV7-2 and TRBJ2-7; D possibly matches TRBD1 or TRBD2 (5 bases each). Germline V gene lookup returns CDR1 SGHTA and CDR2 FQGNSA. The CDR3 extends over 16 amino acids. Trimming pared 0 bases from V and 2 bases from J, leaving 14 bases between. The CDR3: CASSLAPGTDTYEQYF. CDR3 bases: TGTGCCAGCAGCTTAGCACCCGGGACGGATACCTACGAGCAGTACTTC. Full variable domain (remainder filled in from reference TRBV7-2 and TRBJ2-7): GAGVSQSPSNKVTEKGKDVELRCDPISGHTALYWYRQSLGQGLEFLIYFQGNSAPDKSGLPSDRFSAERTGGSVSTLTIQRTQQEDSAVYLCASSLAPGTDTYEQYFGPGTRLTVT.

This chain uses TRBV7-3 with TRBJ2-7; D ambiguous. This CDR3 is 14 amino acids long. The germline V gene encodes CDR1 SGHTA and CDR2 FQGTGA. Trimming left V 7 bases short and J 3 bases short, with 16 bases between. Written as DNA, the CDR3 is TGTGCCAGCACCCCCTCCCCCGGCGGCTACGAGCAGTACTTC. Translated, it gives CASTPSPGGYEQYF.

The chain uses TRBV7-9 and TRBJ2-5, with D possibly being TRBD1 (5 bases). The CDR3 sequence is 14 residues long. The V and J ends lost 3 bases and 1 base respectively, with 9 bases between them. Germline-derived CDR1 and CDR2 are SEHNR and FQNEAQ (reference sequence). CDR3 sequence (DNA): TGTGCCAGCAGCTTCTGGCAGGGCCAAGAGACCCAGTACTTC. This gives the protein CASSFWQGQETQYF.

DNA of the CDR3: TGTGCCAGCGGCAGGGCCCCACGAGACTCCTACGAGCAGTACTTC. Translation gives CASGRAPRDSYEQYF. The rearrangement joins TRBV28 to TRBJ2-7; D is possibly TRBD1 (5 bases). V lost 8 bases, J lost 0 bases, and 17 bases lay in between. This CDR3 is built from 15 residues. Germline CDR1 and CDR2: MDHEN and SYDVKM. Full variable domain (missing parts from reference TRBV28 and TRBJ2-7): DVKVTQSSRYLVKRTGEKVFLECVQDMDHENMFWYRQDPGLGLRLIYFSYDVKMKEKGDIPEGYSVSREKKERFSLILESASTNQTSMYLCASGRAPRDSYEQYFGPGTRLTVT.

This chain uses TRBV6-6 with TRBJ2-7; D is unclear. The V end lost 2 bases, the J end lost 4 bases, and 9 bases lay between the germline ends. The germline gives CDR1 MNHNY, CDR2 SVGAGI (reference sequence). CDR3 length: 13 amino acids. The CDR3 here is CASSYDAVYEQYF. CDR3 in DNA: TGTGCCAGCAGTTACGACGCGGTTTACGAGCAGTACTTC.

The chain has TRBV27 and TRBJ2-3, with D perhaps matching TRBD1 (5 bases). CDR3 length equals 12 residues. Per the germline V gene, CDR1 is MNHEY and CDR2 is SMNVEV (reference sequence). Trimming took 5 bases from V and 14 from J, leaving 17 bases between them. CDR3 bases: TGTGCCAGCAGTCCCCGGGTAGGGGCTAGGTATTTT. This translates into CASSPRVGARYF.

This chain connects TRBV28 to TRBJ1-5; D not resolved. V shed 6 bases and J shed 7 bases, with 16 bases lying between them. Per the germline V gene, CDR1 is MDHEN and CDR2 is SYDVKM. The CDR3 totals 14 residues. The CDR3, as DNA: TGTGCCAGCAGACTACGGGAGGAATCCCAGCCCCAGCATTTT. Translating gives CASRLREESQPQHF.

The chain is built from TRBV11-3 and TRBJ2-3; 10 positions match TRBD2. Germline assignment: CDR1 SGHNT and CDR2 YENEEA. V dropped 5 bases and J dropped 3; count of bases not matched to a gene: 14. This CDR3 has 18 residues. The CDR3 spells CASSPSSALAGGTDTQYF. DNA of the CDR3: TGTGCCAGCAGCCCGTCGTCCGCTTTAGCGGGAGGTACAGATACGCAGTATTTT. The full variable domain, rest sourced from reference TRBV11-3 and TRBJ2-3, is EAGVVQSPRYKIIEKKQPVAFWCNPISGHNTLYWYLQNLGQGPELLIRYENEEAVDDSQLPKDRFSAERLKGVDSTLKIQPAELGDSAVYLCASSPSSALAGGTDTQYFGPGTRLTVL.

The genes are TRBV15 and TRBJ2-7; tentative D call: TRBD1 (5 bases). The V gene's germline CDR1 is LNHNV and CDR2 YYDKDF (reference sequence). The CDR3 contains 14 residues. The V end lost 2 bases, the J end lost 5 bases, and 13 bases lay between the germline ends. CDR3 protein: CATSRRQTLHEQYF. CDR3 nucleotide sequence: TGTGCCACCAGCAGACGACAGACCCTCCACGAGCAGTACTTC. Complete variable domain (other parts from reference TRBV15 and TRBJ2-7): DAMVIQNPRYQVTQFGKPVTLSCSQTLNHNVMYWYQQKSSQAPKLLFHYYDKDFNNEADTPDNFQSRRPNTSFCFLDIRSPGLGDTAMYLCATSRRQTLHEQYFGPGTRLTVT.

The gene calls are TRBV6-5 and TRBJ1-1; 7 nucleotides agree with TRBD1. Per the germline V gene, CDR1 is MNHEY and CDR2 is SVGAGI. V was pared by 5 bases and J by 3 bases, with 6 bases of the junction left unmatched. The CDR3 covers 14 residues. The CDR3 nucleotides are TGTGCCAGCAGTCCTGACAGGGTGCACACTGAAGCTTTCTTT. Translation: CASSPDRVHTEAFF.

V gene TRBV27 combines with J gene TRBJ1-5; no clear D. Trimming removed 1 base from V and 0 bases from J, with 10 bases in between. Germline values: CDR1 MNHEY, CDR2 SMNVEV (reference sequence). CDR3 size: 16 residues. In nucleotides, the CDR3 is TGTGCCAGCAGTTTATATTCCGGAACTAGCAATCAGCCCCAGCATTTT. It codes for CASSLYSGTSNQPQHF.

There are a few counts of this clone. This chain joins TRBV29-1 and TRBJ2-3; D call uncertain. The V and J ends lost 1 base and 1 base respectively, with 9 bases between them. Germline V gene lookup returns CDR1 SQVTM and CDR2 ANQGSEA. The CDR3 extends over 14 amino acids. The CDR3 protein is CSVEGSFRTDTQYF. The CDR3 DNA follows: TGCAGCGTTGAAGGGAGTTTCCGCACAGATACGCAGTATTTT.

The sample holds one count of this clone. The rearrangement links TRBV27 to TRBJ2-5; 13 bases align to TRBD2. Trimming cost V 5 bases and J 3 bases; bases outside gene matches: 3. CDR1 and CDR2 from the germline V gene are MNHEY and SMNVEV (reference sequence). CDR3 length: 15 residues. Written as DNA, the CDR3 is TGTGCCAGCAGTGTACTAGCGGGAGGGGAAGAGACCCAGTACTTC. Translating gives CASSVLAGGEETQYF.

The rearrangement links TRBV7-9 to TRBJ2-7; D gene ambiguous. Trimming took 8 bases from V and 0 from J, leaving 14 bases between them. The CDR3 is 14 amino acids. The germline V gene has CDR1 SEHNR and CDR2 FQNEAQ (reference sequence). CDR3 nucleotides: TGTGCCAGCGGGCGGACGGTTGGCTCCTACGAGCAGTACTTC. Translating it yields CASGRTVGSYEQYF.

A remark on this clone: Other DNA sequences in this sample translate to the same CDR3. The rearrangement joins TRBV5-6 to TRBJ2-7; D gene ambiguous. The CDR3 has 11 amino acids. The V end lost 3 bases, the J end lost 3 bases, and 4 bases lay between the germline ends. Germline CDR1 reads SGHDT; CDR2 reads YYEEEE. CDR3 sequence reads: CASSSNYEQYF. The CDR3 coding sequence is TGTGCCAGCAGCTCGAACTACGAGCAGTACTTC.